These T cell receptor beta chains were read from a single sample in a study of cytomegalovirus exposure and HLA in healthy donors. Produced via immunoSEQ multiplex PCR; TCRdb's table is partial and in-frame only. The table shows some 160,000 clones, with 88% occurring only once. Sample: PBMCs. The receptor source for this set is a man in his late teens or twenties in good health and CMV-seronegative. CDR3s include the opening cysteine and the closing phenylalanine or tryptophan. A D gene is named only where the DNA matches it firmly. Size is omitted from some rows. Given values are once, few, many or a class for expanded clones.

v_call,clone_size,j_call,d_call,cdr3_nt,cdr3_aa
TRBV25-1,-,TRBJ2-6,TRBD1,TGTGCCAGCAGTGAATATAGTGGGACAGGATCTGGGGCCAACGTCCTGACTTTC,CASSEYSGTGSGANVLTF
TRBV7-9,-,TRBJ1-1,TRBD1,TGTGCCAGCAGCACAGACAGGGGGCGGCCTGAAGCTTTCTTT,CASSTDRGRPEAFF
TRBV5-1,-,TRBJ2-1,-,TGCGCCAGCAGCTTGGACAGGTACAATGAGCAGTTCTTC,CASSLDRYNEQFF
TRBV4-1,few,TRBJ2-7,-,TGCGCCAGCAGCCAACACGGGAACTCCTACGAGCAGTACTTC,CASSQHGNSYEQYF
TRBV7-6,-,TRBJ1-1,-,TGTGCCAGCAGCTTAAAGGGGAACGGCATGAACACTGAAGCTTTCTTT,CASSLKGNGMNTEAFF
TRBV28,-,TRBJ1-4,-,TGTGCCAGCAGTTTTTCCAGTGTGAAAAATGAAAAACTGTTTTTT,CASSFSSVKNEKLFF
TRBV6-5,-,TRBJ2-2,-,TGTGCCAGCAGTTTACAGGAGACGAACACCGGGGAGCTGTTTTTT,CASSLQETNTGELFF
TRBV12-5,-,TRBJ2-5,-,TGTGCTAGCGCGGGCCCGGCAGAGACCCAGTACTTC,CASAGPAETQYF
TRBV4-1,-,TRBJ1-5,-,TGCGCCAGCAGCCAACTCCAGGGGATAGGGCAGCCCCAGCATTTT,CASSQLQGIGQPQHF
TRBV7-9,-,TRBJ1-5,TRBD1,TGTGCCAGCAGCTTAGAGGGACAGGGATCACGGCCCCAGCATTTT,CASSLEGQGSRPQHF
TRBV4-1,-,TRBJ2-1,-,TGCGCCAGCAGCCAATCCAGGGAGGTCAATGAGCAGTTCTTC,CASSQSREVNEQFF
TRBV6-6,-,TRBJ2-5,-,TGTGCCAGCAGTTACGGGGCGGTTCAAGAGACCCAGTACTTC,CASSYGAVQETQYF
TRBV27,-,TRBJ1-5,-,TGTGCCAGCAGTCCTGGGGGGAATCAGCCCCAGCATTTT,CASSPGGNQPQHF
TRBV27,few,TRBJ1-5,TRBD1,TGTGCCAGCAGTTTATCGGTGACAGGGGGCAATCAGCCCCAGCATTTT,CASSLSVTGGNQPQHF
TRBV6-1,-,TRBJ2-3,-,TGTGCCAGCAGTTACAGGGATACGCAGTATTTT,CASSYRDTQYF
TRBV5-1,-,TRBJ2-1,TRBD1,TGCGCCAGCAGCCTGGGACAGCCCTACAATGAGCAGTTCTTC,CASSLGQPYNEQFF
TRBV10-1,-,TRBJ2-1,TRBD2,TGCGCCAGCAGTGAGACTAGCGGGAGTGGCAATGAGCAGTTCTTC,CASSETSGSGNEQFF